A selection of T cell receptor beta chains follows, all from one sample in a study of blood T cell repertoires in COVID-19. The table came from immunoSEQ multiplex PCR; TCRdb's copy has only in-frame clones and leaves some out. The sample lists a few hundred thousand clones; approximately 90% were seen once. The sample consisted of PBMCs or T cells enriched from blood (not recorded which). The receptor source for this set is a human donor in a cohort exposed to, infected with or recovered from COVID-19 (not recorded which). The donor label of this sample is uncertain. Each CDR3 is given with its conserved first and last residue. Fields, in order: clone size, D gene, J gene, V gene, CDR3 protein, CDR3 DNA. D genes are given only for firm matches. The listing skips clone size in some rows; elsewhere it reads once, few, many or a size class.

size: -; D: TRBD1; J: TRBJ1-6; V: TRBV2; CDR3: CASSDEGAISDSPLHF; DNA: TGTGCCAGCAGTGATGAGGGGGCGATTTCGGATTCACCCCTCCACTTT
size: -; D: -; J: TRBJ2-7; V: TRBV12-3/TRBV12-4; CDR3: CASSRQVSYEQYF; DNA: TGTGCCAGCAGTCGACAGGTCTCCTACGAGCAGTACTTC
size: -; D: -; J: TRBJ1-4; V: TRBV19; CDR3: CASSMTDSYEKLFF; DNA: TGTGCCAGTAGTATGACGGACAGTTATGAAAAACTGTTTTTT
size: -; D: -; J: TRBJ1-2; V: TRBV5-1; CDR3: CASSNRGGGGYTF; DNA: TGCGCCAGCTCGAACCGCGGGGGCGGCGGCTACACCTTC
size: -; D: TRBD1; J: TRBJ1-5; V: TRBV6-5; CDR3: CASSKGQGYQPQHF; DNA: TGTGCCAGCAGTAAGGGACAGGGGTATCAGCCCCAGCATTTT
size: few; D: -; J: TRBJ1-6; V: TRBV7-3; CDR3: CASSLFERGHPSPLHF; DNA: TGTGCCAGCAGCTTATTTGAGCGGGGCCACCCTTCACCCCTCCACTTT
size: -; D: -; J: TRBJ2-7; V: TRBV3-1/TRBV3-2; CDR3: CASSPPSYEQYF; DNA: TGTGCCAGCAGCCCTCCCTCCTACGAGCAGTACTTC
size: -; D: -; J: TRBJ1-1; V: TRBV11-2; CDR3: CASSSLRQNTEAFF; DNA: TGTGCCAGCAGCTCCTTAAGACAGAACACTGAAGCTTTCTTT
size: few; D: -; J: TRBJ1-2; V: TRBV5-1; CDR3: CASSLVASDYGYTF; DNA: TGCGCCAGCAGCTTGGTGGCCAGTGACTATGGCTACACCTTC
size: once; D: TRBD1; J: TRBJ2-7; V: TRBV7-2; CDR3: CASSLRQGYEQYF; DNA: TGTGCCAGCAGCTTACGACAGGGCTACGAGCAGTACTTC
size: -; D: -; J: TRBJ1-2; V: TRBV10-3; CDR3: CATRVEAKNNYGYTF; DNA: TGTGCCACCCGCGTCGAAGCCAAAAACAACTATGGCTACACCTTC
size: -; D: -; J: TRBJ2-3; V: TRBV7-8; CDR3: CASSLAGGLYSTDTQYF; DNA: TGTGCCAGCAGCTTAGCGGGGGGTCTCTACAGCACAGATACGCAGTATTTT
size: once; D: -; J: TRBJ2-7; V: TRBV19; CDR3: CASSIDGFSYEQYF; DNA: TGTGCCAGTAGTATAGACGGGTTCTCCTACGAGCAGTACTTC
size: -; D: TRBD1; J: TRBJ1-1; V: TRBV24-1; CDR3: CATSATGTGDTEAFF; DNA: TGTGCCACCAGTGCAACCGGGACAGGGGACACTGAAGCTTTCTTT
size: -; D: TRBD2; J: TRBJ2-3; V: TRBV4-1; CDR3: CASSQGAGSTDTQYF; DNA: TGCGCCAGCAGCCAAGGAGCGGGGAGCACAGATACGCAGTATTTT
size: -; D: TRBD1; J: TRBJ2-7; V: TRBV6-1; CDR3: CASSESVANRGLHEQYF; DNA: TGTGCCAGCAGTGAAAGTGTCGCAAACAGGGGGCTTCACGAGCAGTACTTC
size: -; D: -; J: TRBJ1-1; V: TRBV27; CDR3: CASSLSGQLNTEAFF; DNA: TGTGCCAGCAGTTTATCGGGGCAGTTGAACACTGAAGCTTTCTTT
size: -; D: TRBD1; J: TRBJ1-2; V: TRBV18; CDR3: CASSPPGQGASPPYGYTF; DNA: TGTGCCAGCTCACCACCGGGGCAGGGGGCTTCCCCTCCCTATGGCTACACCTTC
size: -; D: TRBD1; J: TRBJ1-1; V: TRBV5-8; CDR3: CASSLEGQGAAEAFF; DNA: TGTGCCAGCAGCTTAGAGGGGCAGGGGGCCGCTGAAGCTTTCTTT
size: once; D: -; J: TRBJ2-3; V: TRBV6-4; CDR3: CASSDEGGDTQYF; DNA: TGTGCCAGCAGTGACGAGGGCGGGGATACGCAGTATTTT
size: -; D: -; J: TRBJ2-5; V: TRBV18; CDR3: CASSPGRTETQYF; DNA: TGTGCCAGCTCACCTGGTAGAACGGAGACCCAGTACTTC
size: -; D: -; J: TRBJ1-1; V: TRBV19; CDR3: CASRAGTEAFF; DNA: TGTGCCAGTAGAGCCGGCACTGAAGCTTTCTTT
size: -; D: TRBD1; J: TRBJ1-3; V: TRBV5-4; CDR3: CASSWWGQGSGNTIYF; DNA: TGTGCCAGCAGCTGGTGGGGACAGGGGTCGGGAAACACCATATATTTT
size: -; D: TRBD2; J: TRBJ2-2; V: TRBV3-1/TRBV3-2; CDR3: CASSPRGGQAGELFF; DNA: TGTGCCAGCAGCCCTCGGGGGGGCCAGGCCGGGGAGCTGTTTTTT
size: -; D: -; J: TRBJ1-5; V: TRBV30; CDR3: CAWSSPAGRRKDQPQHF; DNA: TGTGCCTGGAGTTCCCCGGCGGGACGCCGGAAGGATCAGCCCCAGCATTTT
size: -; D: -; J: TRBJ1-2; V: TRBV19; CDR3: CATLGHVYGYTF; DNA: TGTGCCACCCTGGGACACGTATATGGCTACACCTTC
size: few; D: -; J: TRBJ2-1; V: TRBV30; CDR3: CAWSRQPYNEQFF; DNA: TGTGCCTGGAGTCGACAGCCTTACAATGAGCAGTTCTTC
size: -; D: -; J: TRBJ1-2; V: TRBV19; CDR3: CASSIDQGTNYGYTF; DNA: TGTGCCAGTAGTATAGATCAGGGGACCAACTATGGCTACACCTTC
size: -; D: -; J: TRBJ2-5; V: TRBV27; CDR3: CASSRTSYQETQYF; DNA: TGTGCCAGCAGTAGGACTTCGTACCAAGAGACCCAGTACTTC
size: few; D: TRBD2; J: TRBJ2-7; V: TRBV9; CDR3: CASSRVGASAPGLAYEQYF; DNA: TGTGCCAGCAGCCGTGTCGGTGCATCCGCCCCGGGACTAGCGTACGAGCAGTACTTC
size: -; D: -; J: TRBJ2-7; V: TRBV10-3; CDR3: CAISEPPLYEQYF; DNA: TGTGCCATCAGTGAGCCCCCGTTATACGAGCAGTACTTC
size: -; D: -; J: TRBJ1-2; V: TRBV7-9; CDR3: CASSPPGVGGYTF; DNA: TGTGCCAGCAGCCCGCCAGGGGTGGGTGGCTACACCTTC
size: -; D: TRBD1; J: TRBJ1-3; V: TRBV4-3; CDR3: CASSLGTGSGNTIYF; DNA: TGCGCCAGCAGCCTCGGGACAGGCTCTGGAAACACCATATATTTT
size: -; D: -; J: TRBJ1-3; V: TRBV7-9; CDR3: CASSSQPRGSGNTIYF; DNA: TGTGCCAGCAGCTCGCAGCCCAGGGGCTCTGGAAACACCATATATTTT
size: -; D: TRBD1; J: TRBJ2-4; V: TRBV11-2; CDR3: CASSPRGPKNIQYF; DNA: TGTGCCAGCAGCCCGAGGGGGCCGAAAAACATTCAGTACTTC
size: -; D: -; J: TRBJ1-1; V: TRBV5-1; CDR3: CASSLTVRNTEAFF; DNA: TGCGCCAGCAGCTTGACAGTTCGGAACACTGAAGCTTTCTTT
size: -; D: TRBD2; J: TRBJ2-5; V: TRBV5-1; CDR3: CASSLEPSGQETQYF; DNA: TGCGCCAGCAGCTTGGAGCCTAGCGGCCAAGAGACCCAGTACTTC
size: -; D: -; J: TRBJ1-5; V: TRBV11-2; CDR3: CASSGDRRQPQHF; DNA: TGTGCCAGCTCGGGCGACAGAAGGCAGCCCCAGCATTTT
size: once; D: TRBD1; J: TRBJ1-4; V: TRBV9; CDR3: CASSVRGRGEKLFF; DNA: TGTGCCAGCAGCGTCAGGGGGCGGGGAGAAAAACTGTTTTTT
size: -; D: -; J: TRBJ2-7; V: TRBV4-2; CDR3: CASSQGAAEQYF; DNA: TGTGCCAGCAGCCAAGGGGCCGCCGAGCAGTACTTC
size: -; D: TRBD1; J: TRBJ2-7; V: TRBV9; CDR3: CASSDQGASYEQYF; DNA: TGTGCCAGCAGCGATCAGGGGGCAAGCTACGAGCAGTACTTC
size: once; D: TRBD1; J: TRBJ1-2; V: TRBV18; CDR3: CASSPDRDSHYGYTF; DNA: TGTGCCAGCTCGCCTGACAGGGACTCCCACTATGGCTACACCTTC
size: -; D: TRBD1; J: TRBJ1-2; V: TRBV7-9; CDR3: CASSRHETGTAYGYTF; DNA: TGTGCCAGCAGCCGCCACGAGACCGGGACAGCCTATGGCTACACCTTC
size: -; D: TRBD2; J: TRBJ2-2; V: TRBV7-9; CDR3: CASSFGGDNTGELFF; DNA: TGTGCCAGCAGCTTCGGGGGGGATAACACCGGGGAGCTGTTTTTT
size: -; D: TRBD1; J: TRBJ2-5; V: TRBV6-6; CDR3: CASSRDRVLETQYF; DNA: TGTGCCAGCAGTCGGGACAGGGTTTTAGAGACCCAGTACTTC
size: -; D: -; J: TRBJ1-1; V: TRBV3-1/TRBV3-2; CDR3: CASSQHTGLVAFF; DNA: TGTGCCAGCAGCCAACACACAGGGTTGGTAGCTTTCTTT
size: -; D: -; J: TRBJ2-5; V: TRBV30; CDR3: CAWRSMGGGGWETQYF; DNA: TGTGCCTGGAGGTCCATGGGGGGAGGCGGTTGGGAGACCCAGTACTTC
size: -; D: -; J: TRBJ2-7; V: TRBV28; CDR3: CATNGIGEQYF; DNA: TGTGCCACCAACGGCATCGGGGAGCAGTACTTC
size: -; D: -; J: TRBJ1-6; V: TRBV5-1; CDR3: CASREEEDSPLHF; DNA: TGCGCCAGCAGGGAAGAGGAGGATTCACCCCTCCACTTT
size: -; D: -; J: TRBJ2-7; V: TRBV4-1; CDR3: CASSPSATGAYEQYF; DNA: TGCGCCAGCAGCCCTAGCGCAACAGGGGCCTACGAGCAGTACTTC
size: -; D: TRBD2; J: TRBJ2-1; V: TRBV7-8; CDR3: CASSLGGTSVNEQFF; DNA: TGTGCCAGCAGCTTAGGGGGGACTAGCGTAAATGAGCAGTTCTTC